This T cell receptor beta chain derives from a study of T cell responses to AZD1222 COVID-19 vaccine. The study's findings and limits: Close to half of all spike-specific TCRs reportedly target regions of the variants that are unmutated. In a largely white British group with more females than males, clonal diversity was possibly underestimated. Just a handful of AZD1222 recipients tested seropositive at baseline.

Here immunoSEQ multiplex PCR was the method, and the copy in TCRdb shows in-frame clones only, minus some. The data show roughly 100,000 clones, about 89% seen once. The CDR3 is 12 amino acids. V was shortened by 2 bases and J by 6 bases, with 7 bases between the two germline ends. Concerning this clone itself: Its antigen remains unknown.

This chain joins TRBV12-3 or TRBV12-4 and TRBJ1-2; D is unresolved. This sequence was found in an adult in good health. The source was peripheral blood, collected on day 0 of AZD1222 vaccination. CDR3 loop: CASSLSIDGYTF. CDR3 nucleotides: TGTGCCAGCAGTTTAAGCATAGATGGCTACACCTTC.